This T cell receptor (beta chain) emerged from a study of control samples from healthy donors and cancer patients. The V and J ends lost 6 bases and 5 bases respectively, with 11 bases between them. The CDR3 is made up of 12 amino acids. Germline lookup yields CDR1 MNHEY and CDR2 SVGAGI. The method was immunoSEQ multiplex PCR; TCRdb's version includes in-frame clones alone and lacks a portion of them. This repertoire shows about 120,000 clones, approximately 90% found once; its top ten account for around an eighth. This clone was observed a single time. The chain carries TRBV6-5 and TRBJ2-7, with D maybe TRBD1 (6 bases). The sequenced sample consisted of blood. The sequence came from a man between 25 and 39 years old in good health. The DNA for the CDR3 is TGTGCCAGCAGGGGGGCTATCGACGAGCAGTACTTC. Its translation: CASRGAIDEQYF.